This T cell receptor beta chain was identified during a study of Tregs in tolerant kidney transplant recipients. Regarding the study as a whole: This study did not directly address biological reproducibility.

There are 13 residues in the CDR3. V was cut by 0 bases and J by 10 bases, with 13 bases left in between. Germline CDR1 reads SGDLS; CDR2 reads YYNGEE. Sequencing was performed with immunoSEQ multiplex PCR; in TCRdb, only in-frame clones are kept and a portion is missing. The table lists 60,000 to 70,000 clones, roughly 89% of them singletons. As regards this clone: Its antigen is not known.

This chain uses TRBV9 with TRBJ1-1; maybe TRBD1 (6 bases). Sample: CD8+ T cells from blood, taken before the transplant. The receptor comes from a human donor who received a combined kidney and bone marrow transplant. CDR3 DNA sequence: TGTGCCAGCAGCGTAGGGGGGGGCGGGCGAGCTTTCTTT. Amino acid sequence: CASSVGGGGRAFF.